This entry features one T cell receptor beta chain sequence. A read error is likely, as this CDR3 ends without the conserved phenylalanine or tryptophan. Sorted libraries were made with some 930,000 CD4+ or CD8+ T cells. This entry is derived from a study of neurological immune-mediated disorders. cDNA was made by 5'RACE with 10-nucleotide random UMIs. TCRdb recomputed calls from the 5' RACE reads with MiXCR, one row per CDR3 protein. The table records 50,000 to 60,000 distinct CDR3 sequences, 3.5% to 4% of them present only once. The sequence came from a woman aged 40 to 50 with multiple sclerosis. Sample: CD4+ T cells from blood.

The CDR3 DNA sequence: TGTGCCAGCAGCGAATCTAGAAATATCGGCTACACCATC. It is translated as CASSESRNIGYTI. The rearrangement joins TRBV2 to TRBJ1-2; D ambiguous. The CDR3 runs 13 residues. Germline assignment: CDR1 SNHLY and CDR2 FYNNEI. V was shortened by 6 bases and J by 8 bases, with 16 bases between the two germline ends.